These 15 T cell receptor beta chains share one sample of origin, sequenced in a study of blood T cell repertoires in COVID-19. Clones were sequenced by immunoSEQ multiplex PCR, and TCRdb holds only the in-frame ones, with some missing. The sample lists about 130,000 clones, approximately 81% seen once, with 3.5% to 4% in the top ten. The source material was peripheral blood. Receptors were obtained from a woman in her fifties or sixties with acute or convalescent COVID-19.

The chain combines TRBV28 with TRBJ2-2; TRBD2 agrees at 15 bases. This CDR3 is built from 17 residues. V trimming: 1 base; J trimming: 7 bases; junction bases outside the gene matches: 4. The germline V gene encodes CDR1 MDHEN and CDR2 SYDVKM. The CDR3 protein is CASSLFGLAGGVGELFF. The CDR3 DNA is TGTGCCAGCAGTTTATTTGGACTAGCGGGAGGGGTCGGGGAGCTGTTTTTT.

This clone has just a few counts. The CDR3 reads CSVGDSINYGYTF. The CDR3 DNA sequence: TGCAGCGTTGGGGACAGTATTAACTATGGCTACACCTTC. The chain couples TRBV29-1 to TRBJ1-2, with 7 bases lining up with TRBD1. The CDR3 spans 13 residues. Looked up from germline, CDR1 is SQVTM and CDR2 is ANQGSEA. The V segment lost 4 bases and the J segment 1 base; nucleotides outside the gene matches: 3.

The V and J genes are TRBV7-2 and TRBJ2-7, with a weak D call TRBD2 (6 bases). There are 15 residues in the CDR3. The germline V gene encodes CDR1 SGHTA and CDR2 FQGNSA. Trimming took 4 bases from V and 3 from J, leaving 16 bases between them. The CDR3 bases are TGTGCCAGCAGCTCCCCACGGGACTCCAACTACGAGCAGTACTTC. Protein sequence: CASSSPRDSNYEQYF.

V is TRBV9 and J is TRBJ1-2; D might be TRBD1 (6 bases). Trimming cost V 3 bases and J 1 base, with 10 bases left between them. Germline V CDR1 and CDR2: SGDLS, YYNGEE. CDR3 length equals 14 residues. The CDR3 sequence is CASSAGVFNYGYTF. CDR3 sequence (DNA): TGTGCCAGCAGCGCAGGGGTTTTTAACTATGGCTACACCTTC.

This rearrangement joins TRBV29-1 to TRBJ2-3; TRBD2 matches at 11 bases. CDR3 length: 13 amino acids. Trimming cost V 7 bases and J 1 base; bases outside gene matches: 1. Germline V gene sequence: CDR1 SQVTM, CDR2 ANQGSEA. In DNA, the CDR3 is TGCAGCGGGGGACTAGCGGGCACAGATACGCAGTATTTT. Amino acids: CSGGLAGTDTQYF.

This chain uses TRBV29-1 with TRBJ1-1; TRBD1 is a possible D gene (6 bases). This CDR3 is 14 amino acids long. V was shortened by 5 bases and J by 1 base, with 14 bases between the two germline ends. Per germline, CDR1 SQVTM and CDR2 ANQGSEA. The CDR3 reads CSVKGGGQNTEAFF. Written as DNA, the CDR3 is TGCAGCGTTAAAGGGGGGGGCCAGAACACTGAAGCTTTCTTT.

This sequence joins TRBV7-2 and TRBJ1-4; a weak D match, TRBD1 (5 bases). Trimming left V 1 base short and J 4 bases short, with 10 bases between. The CDR3 is 15 residues long. The germline V gene has CDR1 SGHTA and CDR2 FQGNSA. CDR3 coding DNA: TGTGCCAGCAGCTTAGGTCTGGGGGGTAATGAAAAACTGTTTTTT. Protein sequence: CASSLGLGGNEKLFF.

V gene TRBV19 combines with J gene TRBJ2-4; D may be TRBD1 (7 bases). With 4 bases removed from V and 7 bases from J, the gap between germline ends came to 14 bases. The germline CDR1 and CDR2 sequences are LNHDA and SQIVND (reference sequence). CDR3 length: 14 residues. CDR3 protein: CASSNSAGGNIQYF. DNA of the CDR3: TGTGCCAGTAGTAATTCGGCAGGGGGGAACATTCAGTACTTC. Combining the CDR3 with reference TRBV19 and TRBJ2-4 gives the whole variable domain DGGITQSPKYLFRKEGQNVTLSCEQNLNHDAMYWYRQDPGQGLRLIYYSQIVNDFQKGDIAEGYSVSREKKESFPLTVTSAQKNPTAFYLCASSNSAGGNIQYFGAGTRLSVL.

The chain is built from TRBV12-3 or TRBV12-4 and TRBJ1-1; no reliable D call. The germline V and J ends were trimmed by 6 bases and 1 base, with 6 bases remaining between them. CDR3 length equals 12 residues. In DNA form, the CDR3 reads TGTGCCAGCAGCACAGAGAACACTGAAGCTTTCTTT. Protein sequence: CASSTENTEAFF.

The J gene is TRBJ2-3, the V gene TRBV7-9; 8 bases agree with TRBD2. The CDR3 has 16 residues. Germline trimming cut 5 bases from V and 3 bases from J; bases unmatched to any gene: 10. The V gene's germline CDR1 is SEHNR and CDR2 FQNEAQ (reference sequence). CDR3 sequence (DNA): TGTGCCAGCAGCACTAGTCCGGGGGGGATGACAGATACGCAGTATTTT. Translation gives CASSTSPGGMTDTQYF.

V is TRBV6-6 and J is TRBJ2-1; TRBD1 matches 9 bases. Germline V gives CDR1 MNHNY, CDR2 SVGAGI (reference sequence). The V segment lost 7 bases and the J segment 4 bases; nucleotides outside the gene matches: 5. The CDR3 contains 14 residues. In nucleotides, the CDR3 is TGTGCCAGCAATACAGGGGGCGGATACAATGAGCAGTTCTTC. This gives the protein CASNTGGGYNEQFF.

The gene calls are TRBV20-1 and TRBJ2-1; no firm D call. Germline V gene sequence: CDR1 DFQATT, CDR2 SNEGSKA (reference sequence). The CDR3 loop spans 11 amino acids. V lost 7 bases to trimming and J lost 6 bases, with 10 bases between them. The CDR3 loop is CSVYGGNEQFF. The CDR3 DNA is TGCAGTGTTTACGGCGGCAATGAGCAGTTCTTC.

Concerning this clone itself: At the DNA level, this CDR3 is encoded by other sequences in the same sample as well. This sequence joins TRBV2 and TRBJ2-7; D uncertain. V was cut by 6 bases and J by 4 bases, with 7 bases left in between. This CDR3 spans 11 amino acids. CDR1 SNHLY and CDR2 FYNNEI come from the germline V gene. DNA of the CDR3: TGTGCCAGCAGCTACAGTTACGAGCAGTACTTC. It codes for CASSYSYEQYF.

The rearrangement links TRBV24-1 to TRBJ1-2, with 7 bases matching TRBD1. Germline-derived CDR1 and CDR2 are KGHDR and SFDVKD. Trimming removed 2 bases from V and 3 bases from J; junction bases left unmatched: 5. This CDR3 contains 15 residues. The CDR3 protein is CATSDSRTGDYGYTF. CDR3 coding DNA: TGTGCCACCAGTGATTCTAGGACAGGCGACTATGGCTACACCTTC.

The V gene is TRBV3-1 (or the pseudogene TRBV3-2), the J gene TRBJ1-2; no clear D gene. V lost 1 base to trimming and J lost 3 bases, with 6 bases between them. The CDR3 consists of 13 residues. Germline CDR1 LGHDT, CDR2 YNNKEL (reference sequence). The CDR3 sequence: CASSQGLYYGYTF. The CDR3 DNA reads as TGTGCCAGCAGCCAAGGACTCTACTATGGCTACACCTTC.